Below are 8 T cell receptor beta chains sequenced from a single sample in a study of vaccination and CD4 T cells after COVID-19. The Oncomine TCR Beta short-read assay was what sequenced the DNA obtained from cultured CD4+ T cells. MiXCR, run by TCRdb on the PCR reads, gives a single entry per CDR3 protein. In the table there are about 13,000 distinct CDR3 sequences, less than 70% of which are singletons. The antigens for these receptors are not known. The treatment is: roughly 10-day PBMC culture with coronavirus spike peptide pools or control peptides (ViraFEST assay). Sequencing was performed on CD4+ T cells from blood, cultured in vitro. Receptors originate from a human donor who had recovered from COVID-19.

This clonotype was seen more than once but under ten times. The CDR3 loop reads CATSDFRPAAGTDTQYF. The CDR3 DNA reads TGTGCCACCAGTGATTTTCGACCCGCCGCGGGAACAGATACGCAGTATTTT. The rearrangement joins TRBV24-1 to TRBJ2-3; D is perhaps TRBD2 (6 bases). Looked up from germline, CDR1 is KGHDR and CDR2 is SFDVKD. Trimming left V 1 base short and J 3 bases short, with 16 bases between. The CDR3 has 17 amino acids.

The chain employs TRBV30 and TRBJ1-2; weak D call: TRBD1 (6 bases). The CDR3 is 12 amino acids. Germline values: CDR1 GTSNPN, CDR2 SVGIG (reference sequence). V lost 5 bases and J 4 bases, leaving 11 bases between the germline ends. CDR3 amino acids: CAWVGGTYGYTF. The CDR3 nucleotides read TGTGCCTGGGTAGGGGGGACCTATGGCTACACCTTC.

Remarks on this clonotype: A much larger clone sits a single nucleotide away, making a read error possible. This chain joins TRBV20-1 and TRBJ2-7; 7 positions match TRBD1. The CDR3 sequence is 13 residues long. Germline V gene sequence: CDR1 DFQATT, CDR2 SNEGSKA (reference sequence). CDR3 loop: CSAGTAERYEQHF. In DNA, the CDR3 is TGCAGTGCAGGGACAGCCGAGCGCTACGAGCAGCACTTC.

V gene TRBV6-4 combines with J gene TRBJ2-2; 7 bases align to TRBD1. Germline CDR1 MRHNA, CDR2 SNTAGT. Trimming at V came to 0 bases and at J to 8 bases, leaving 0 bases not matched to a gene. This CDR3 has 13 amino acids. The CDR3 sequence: CASSDSDRGELFF. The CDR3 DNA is TGTGCCAGCAGTGACTCGGACAGGGGGGAGCTGTTTTTT.

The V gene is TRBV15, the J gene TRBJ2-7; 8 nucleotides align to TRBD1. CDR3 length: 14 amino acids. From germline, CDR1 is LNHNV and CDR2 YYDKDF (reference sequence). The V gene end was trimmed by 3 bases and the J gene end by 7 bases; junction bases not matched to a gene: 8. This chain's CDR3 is CATSSRQGLREQYF. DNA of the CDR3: TGTGCCACCAGCAGTCGACAGGGGCTCAGGGAGCAGTACTTC.

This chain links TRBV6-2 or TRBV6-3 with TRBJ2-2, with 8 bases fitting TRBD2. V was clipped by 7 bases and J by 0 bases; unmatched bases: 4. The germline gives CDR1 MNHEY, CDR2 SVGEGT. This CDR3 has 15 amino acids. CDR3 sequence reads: CASNRGGSNTGELFF. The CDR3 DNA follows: TGTGCCAGCAACCGGGGGGGGTCGAACACCGGGGAGCTGTTTTTT.

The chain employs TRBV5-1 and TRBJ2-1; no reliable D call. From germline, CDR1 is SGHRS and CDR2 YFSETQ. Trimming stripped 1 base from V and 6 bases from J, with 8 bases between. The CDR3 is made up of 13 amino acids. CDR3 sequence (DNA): TGCGCCAGCAGCTTGTACGGCGGCAATGAGCAGTTCTTC. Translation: CASSLYGGNEQFF.

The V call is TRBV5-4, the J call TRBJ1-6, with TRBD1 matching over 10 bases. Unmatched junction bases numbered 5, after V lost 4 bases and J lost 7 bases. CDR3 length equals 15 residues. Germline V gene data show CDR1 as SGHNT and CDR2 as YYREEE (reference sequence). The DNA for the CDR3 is TGTGCCAGCAGCCCTACGGGACAGGGGAATTCACCCCTCCACTTT. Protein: CASSPTGQGNSPLHF.